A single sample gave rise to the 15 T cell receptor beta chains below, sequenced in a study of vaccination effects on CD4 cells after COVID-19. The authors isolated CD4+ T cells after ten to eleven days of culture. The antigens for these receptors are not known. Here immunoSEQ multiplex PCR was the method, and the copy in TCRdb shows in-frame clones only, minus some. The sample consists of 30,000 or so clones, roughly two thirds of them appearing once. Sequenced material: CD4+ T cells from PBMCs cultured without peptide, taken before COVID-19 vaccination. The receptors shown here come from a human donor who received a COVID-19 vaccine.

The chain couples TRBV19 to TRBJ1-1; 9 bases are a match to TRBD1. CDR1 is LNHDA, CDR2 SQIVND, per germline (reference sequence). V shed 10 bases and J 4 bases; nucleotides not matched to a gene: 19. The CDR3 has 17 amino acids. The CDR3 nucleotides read TGTGCCATCCGCGACCCACAGGGGGCTACTGCTCGCACTGAAGCTTTCTTT. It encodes CAIRDPQGATARTEAFF.

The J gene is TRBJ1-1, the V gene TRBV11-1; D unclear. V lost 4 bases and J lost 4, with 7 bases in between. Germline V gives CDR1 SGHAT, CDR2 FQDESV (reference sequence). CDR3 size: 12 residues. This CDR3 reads CASSSLSTEAFF. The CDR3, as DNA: TGTGCCAGCAGCTCCCTAAGCACTGAAGCTTTCTTT.

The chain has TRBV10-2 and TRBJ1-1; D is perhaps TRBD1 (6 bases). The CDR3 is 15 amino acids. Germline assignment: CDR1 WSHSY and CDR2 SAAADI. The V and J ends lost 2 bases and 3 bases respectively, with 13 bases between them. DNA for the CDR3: TGCGCCAGCAGTGAGCCCCCTAGGGGGGACACTGAAGCTTTCTTT. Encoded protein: CASSEPPRGDTEAFF.

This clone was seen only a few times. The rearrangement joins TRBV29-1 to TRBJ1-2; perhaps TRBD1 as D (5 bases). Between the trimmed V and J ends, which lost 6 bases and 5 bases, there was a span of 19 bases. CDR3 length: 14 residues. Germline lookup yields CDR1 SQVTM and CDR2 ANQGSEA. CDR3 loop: CSVDRDPSGYGYTF. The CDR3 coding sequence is TGCAGCGTGGACCGGGACCCCTCTGGGTATGGCTACACCTTC.

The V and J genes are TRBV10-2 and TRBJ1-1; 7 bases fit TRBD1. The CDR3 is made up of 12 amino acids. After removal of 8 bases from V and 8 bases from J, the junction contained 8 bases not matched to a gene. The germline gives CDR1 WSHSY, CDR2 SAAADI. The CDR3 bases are TGCGCCAGCTCTCGGGACAGCCGCGAAGCTTTCTTT. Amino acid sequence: CASSRDSREAFF.

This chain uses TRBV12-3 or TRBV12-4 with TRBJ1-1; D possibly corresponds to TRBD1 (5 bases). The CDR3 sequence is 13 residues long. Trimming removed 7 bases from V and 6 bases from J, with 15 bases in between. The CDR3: CASNPGGRAEAFF. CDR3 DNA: TGTGCCAGCAATCCTGGGGGAAGGGCTGAAGCTTTCTTT.

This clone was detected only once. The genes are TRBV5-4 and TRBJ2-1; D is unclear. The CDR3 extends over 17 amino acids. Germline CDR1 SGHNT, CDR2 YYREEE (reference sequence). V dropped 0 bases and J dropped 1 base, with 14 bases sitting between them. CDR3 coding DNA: TGTGCCAGCAGCTTGGTTCAGGTCCCCCGGTCCTACAATGAGCAGTTCTTC. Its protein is CASSLVQVPRSYNEQFF.

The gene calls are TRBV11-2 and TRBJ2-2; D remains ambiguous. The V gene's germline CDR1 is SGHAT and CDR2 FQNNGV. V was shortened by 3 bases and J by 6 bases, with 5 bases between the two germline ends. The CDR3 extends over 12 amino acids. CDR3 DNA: TGTGCCAGCAGCTTCTTCGCCGGGGAGCTGTTTTTT. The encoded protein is CASSFFAGELFF.

The DNA of the CDR3 is TGTGCCAGCAGTTCTACAGGGAACTATGGCTACACCTTC. Protein: CASSSTGNYGYTF. The rearrangement links TRBV12-3 or TRBV12-4 to TRBJ1-2; possibly TRBD1 for D (6 bases). This CDR3 is 13 amino acids long. Trimming left V 4 bases short and J 2 bases short, with 8 bases between.

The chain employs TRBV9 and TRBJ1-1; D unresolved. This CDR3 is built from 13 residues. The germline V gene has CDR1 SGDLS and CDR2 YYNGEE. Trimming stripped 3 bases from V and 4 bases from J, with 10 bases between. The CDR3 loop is CASSATVGTEAFF. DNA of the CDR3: TGTGCCAGCAGCGCTACGGTCGGCACTGAAGCTTTCTTT.

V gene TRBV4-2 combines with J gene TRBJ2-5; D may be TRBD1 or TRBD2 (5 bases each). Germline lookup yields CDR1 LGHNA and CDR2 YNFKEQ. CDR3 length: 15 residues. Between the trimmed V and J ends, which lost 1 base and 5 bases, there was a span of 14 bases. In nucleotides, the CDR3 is TGTGCCAGCAGCCAAGTACGGGGCGGGCGGGAGACCCAGTACTTC. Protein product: CASSQVRGGRETQYF.

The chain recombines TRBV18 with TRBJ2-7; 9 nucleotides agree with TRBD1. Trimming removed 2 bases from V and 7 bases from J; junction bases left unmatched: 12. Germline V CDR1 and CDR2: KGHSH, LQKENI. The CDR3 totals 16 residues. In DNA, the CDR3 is TGTGCCAGCTCACCATCCCTGGGACAGGGAGGTGAAGAGCAGTACTTC. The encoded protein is CASSPSLGQGGEEQYF.

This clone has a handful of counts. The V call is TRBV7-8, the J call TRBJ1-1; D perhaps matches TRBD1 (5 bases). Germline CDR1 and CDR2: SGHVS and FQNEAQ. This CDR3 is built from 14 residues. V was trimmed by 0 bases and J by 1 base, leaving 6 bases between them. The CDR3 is CASSLAGRNTEAFF. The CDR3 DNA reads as TGTGCCAGCAGCTTAGCGGGACGGAACACTGAAGCTTTCTTT.

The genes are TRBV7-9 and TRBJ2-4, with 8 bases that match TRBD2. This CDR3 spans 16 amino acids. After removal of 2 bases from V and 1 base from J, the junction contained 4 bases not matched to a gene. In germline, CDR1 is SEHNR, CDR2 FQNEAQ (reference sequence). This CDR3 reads CASSLLGGVAKNIQYF. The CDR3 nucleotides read TGTGCCAGCAGCTTACTCGGGGGGGTCGCCAAAAACATTCAGTACTTC.

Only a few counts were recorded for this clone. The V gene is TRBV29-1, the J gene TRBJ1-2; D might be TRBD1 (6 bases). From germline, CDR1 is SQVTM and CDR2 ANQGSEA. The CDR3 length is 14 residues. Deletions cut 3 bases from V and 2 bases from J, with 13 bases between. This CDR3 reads CSVEVTGTNYGYTF. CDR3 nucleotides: TGCAGCGTTGAGGTGACCGGGACAAACTATGGCTACACCTTC. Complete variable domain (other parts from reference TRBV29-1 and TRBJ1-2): SAVISQKPSRDICQRGTSLTIQCQVDSQVTMMFWYRQQPGQSLTLIATANQGSEATYESGFVIDKFPISRPNLTFSTLTVSNMSPEDSSIYLCSVEVTGTNYGYTFGSGTRLTVV.